The T cell receptor beta chain described here comes from a study of blood T cell repertoires in COVID-19. Across the study: COVID-19 samples, acute and convalescent, were from the United States, Italy and Spain. The analysed material was cDNA or gDNA that came from T cells, B-cell-depleted T cells, or PBMCs.

Germline-derived CDR1 and CDR2 are KGHSH and LQKENI. This CDR3 region has 15 residues. The V segment lost 3 bases and the J segment 1 base; nucleotides outside the gene matches: 3. Using immunoSEQ multiplex PCR, the repertoire was profiled, and TCRdb retains in-frame clones only, with some absent. The sample records about 190,000 clones, 75% to 90% being singletons. V gene TRBV18 combines with J gene TRBJ1-1; 9 positions agree with TRBD1. Sequenced: peripheral blood. The TCR comes from a man aged 35 to 55 with acute or convalescent COVID-19. In DNA form, the CDR3 reads TGTGCCAGCTCACCTGAACAGGGGGCGAACACTGAAGCTTTCTTT. Its translation is CASSPEQGANTEAFF.